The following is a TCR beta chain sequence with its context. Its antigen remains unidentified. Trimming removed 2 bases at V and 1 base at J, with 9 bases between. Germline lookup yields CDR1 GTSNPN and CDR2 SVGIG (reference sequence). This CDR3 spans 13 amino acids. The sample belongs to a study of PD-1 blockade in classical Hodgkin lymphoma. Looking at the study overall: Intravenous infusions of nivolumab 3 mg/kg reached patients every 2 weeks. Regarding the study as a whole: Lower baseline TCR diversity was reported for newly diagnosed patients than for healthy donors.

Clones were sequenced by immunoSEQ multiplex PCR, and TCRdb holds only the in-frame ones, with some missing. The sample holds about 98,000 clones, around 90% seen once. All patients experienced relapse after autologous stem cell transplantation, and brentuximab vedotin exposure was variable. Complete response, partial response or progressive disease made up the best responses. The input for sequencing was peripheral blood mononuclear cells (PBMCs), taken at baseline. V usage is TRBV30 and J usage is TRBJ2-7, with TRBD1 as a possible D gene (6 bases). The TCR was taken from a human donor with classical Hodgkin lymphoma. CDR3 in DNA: TGTGCCTGGAGTCAAGGACAGTCCTACGAGCAGTACTTC. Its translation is CAWSQGQSYEQYF.